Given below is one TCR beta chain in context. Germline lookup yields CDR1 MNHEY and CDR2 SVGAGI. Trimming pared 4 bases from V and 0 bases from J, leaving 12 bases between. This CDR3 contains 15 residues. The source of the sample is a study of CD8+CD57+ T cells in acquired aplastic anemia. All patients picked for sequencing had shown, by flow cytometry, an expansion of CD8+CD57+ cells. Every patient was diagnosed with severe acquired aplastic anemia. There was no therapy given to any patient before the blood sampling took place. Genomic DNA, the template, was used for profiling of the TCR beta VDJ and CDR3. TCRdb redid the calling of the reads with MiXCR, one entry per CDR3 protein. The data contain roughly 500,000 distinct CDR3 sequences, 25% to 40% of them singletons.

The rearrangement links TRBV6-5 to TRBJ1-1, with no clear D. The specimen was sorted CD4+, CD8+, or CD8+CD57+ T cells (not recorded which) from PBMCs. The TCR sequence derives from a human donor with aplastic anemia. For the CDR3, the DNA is TGTGCCAGCAGTTTATTTATAGACATGAACACTGAAGCTTTCTTT. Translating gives CASSLFIDMNTEAFF.